These T cell receptor beta chains were read from a single sample in a study of CD8+ T cells in alopecia areata. Profiling relied on immunoSEQ multiplex PCR, and the TCRdb table lists in-frame clones only, not all of them. The sample contains fewer than 90,000 clones, 51% of which appear only once. The material sequenced was NKG2D-high CD8+ T cells sorted from blood. These receptors all come from a human donor with alopecia areata. The CDR3 runs from the conserved cysteine through the conserved F or W. Each record gives: J gene, V gene, CDR3 length, D gene, clone size, CDR3 protein, CDR3 DNA. The D gene is left open where the match is weak. For some rows the clone size is stated as once, few or many, or as a class when expanded; others skip it.

j_gene: TRBJ1-5
v_gene: TRBV2
len: 15
d_gene: NA
abundance: NA
CDR3aa: CASSDRAFPNQPQHF
CDR3nt: TGTGCCAGCAGTGACAGGGCCTTCCCCAATCAGCCCCAGCATTTT

j_gene: TRBJ1-1
v_gene: TRBV5-6
len: 11
d_gene: NA
abundance: NA
CDR3aa: CASSSGVEAFF
CDR3nt: TGTGCCAGCAGCTCGGGGGTTGAAGCTTTCTTT

j_gene: TRBJ1-1
v_gene: TRBV29-1
len: 13
d_gene: NA
abundance: NA
CDR3aa: CSVESGVNTEAFF
CDR3nt: TGCAGCGTTGAGTCAGGGGTGAACACTGAAGCTTTCTTT

j_gene: TRBJ2-4
v_gene: TRBV6-6
len: 16
d_gene: TRBD2
abundance: NA
CDR3aa: CASRVLAEIAKNIQYF
CDR3nt: TGTGCCAGCAGAGTACTAGCGGAAATAGCCAAAAACATTCAGTACTTC

j_gene: TRBJ2-7
v_gene: TRBV29-1
len: 17
d_gene: TRBD2
abundance: NA
CDR3aa: CSVEAESGDNGSYEQYF
CDR3nt: TGCAGCGTTGAAGCGGAAAGCGGGGATAACGGCTCCTACGAGCAGTACTTC

j_gene: TRBJ2-7
v_gene: TRBV5-1
len: 12
d_gene: NA
abundance: few
CDR3aa: CASSRDDYEQYF
CDR3nt: TGCGCCAGCAGCCGGGACGACTACGAGCAGTACTTC

j_gene: TRBJ1-1
v_gene: TRBV29-1
len: 11
d_gene: NA
abundance: NA
CDR3aa: CSGSTGQEAFF
CDR3nt: TGCAGCGGAAGTACAGGGCAGGAAGCTTTCTTT

j_gene: TRBJ2-3
v_gene: TRBV7-9
len: 17
d_gene: TRBD2
abundance: few
CDR3aa: CASSLEKFSGSPDTQYF
CDR3nt: TGTGCCAGCAGCTTAGAAAAGTTCAGCGGGAGTCCAGATACGCAGTATTTT

j_gene: TRBJ2-7
v_gene: TRBV27
len: 13
d_gene: NA
abundance: NA
CDR3aa: CASSLFASNEQYF
CDR3nt: TGTGCCAGCAGTTTATTTGCTTCCAACGAGCAGTACTTC

j_gene: TRBJ1-1
v_gene: TRBV29-1
len: 18
d_gene: NA
abundance: NA
CDR3aa: CSVRPSPTPETGLTEAFF
CDR3nt: TGCAGCGTTCGACCCTCCCCGACTCCCGAGACAGGACTCACTGAAGCTTTCTTT

j_gene: TRBJ2-7
v_gene: TRBV29-1
len: 12
d_gene: TRBD1
abundance: few
CDR3aa: CSVEDRGYEQYF
CDR3nt: TGCAGCGTTGAGGACAGGGGCTACGAGCAGTACTTC

j_gene: TRBJ1-5
v_gene: TRBV30
len: 14
d_gene: NA
abundance: NA
CDR3aa: CAWSGLGGGQPQHF
CDR3nt: TGTGCCTGGAGTGGCCTTGGGGGTGGTCAGCCCCAGCATTTT

j_gene: TRBJ2-1
v_gene: TRBV11-2
len: 12
d_gene: NA
abundance: NA
CDR3aa: CASRHYNNEQFF
CDR3nt: TGTGCCAGCAGACACTATAACAATGAGCAGTTCTTC

j_gene: TRBJ2-4
v_gene: TRBV4-1
len: 14
d_gene: NA
abundance: NA
CDR3aa: CASSQVNSKNIQYF
CDR3nt: TGCGCCAGCAGCCAAGTTAATTCCAAAAACATTCAGTACTTC

j_gene: TRBJ1-1
v_gene: TRBV7-9
len: 13
d_gene: NA
abundance: NA
CDR3aa: CASSLGMQGEAFF
CDR3nt: TGTGCCAGCAGCTTAGGAATGCAGGGAGAAGCTTTCTTT

j_gene: TRBJ2-7
v_gene: TRBV7-9
len: 13
d_gene: NA
abundance: NA
CDR3aa: CASSLPGEAEQYF
CDR3nt: TGTGCCAGCAGCCTACCCGGTGAAGCCGAGCAGTACTTC

j_gene: TRBJ1-1
v_gene: TRBV11-2
len: 12
d_gene: TRBD1
abundance: NA
CDR3aa: CASRRTGDRAFF
CDR3nt: TGTGCCAGCAGAAGGACAGGGGACCGAGCTTTCTTT

j_gene: TRBJ2-7
v_gene: TRBV5-6
len: 12
d_gene: NA
abundance: NA
CDR3aa: CASSSPGEEQYF
CDR3nt: TGTGCCAGCAGCTCCCCCGGGGAGGAGCAGTACTTC

j_gene: TRBJ2-7
v_gene: TRBV7-9
len: 14
d_gene: NA
abundance: NA
CDR3aa: CASSLRPWSYEQYF
CDR3nt: TGTGCCAGCAGCCTCAGACCCTGGAGCTACGAGCAGTACTTC

j_gene: TRBJ2-7
v_gene: TRBV29-1
len: 14
d_gene: NA
abundance: NA
CDR3aa: CSVDQGQGSYEQYF
CDR3nt: TGCAGCGTTGACCAGGGGCAGGGCTCCTACGAGCAGTACTTC

j_gene: TRBJ2-7
v_gene: TRBV28
len: 12
d_gene: TRBD2
abundance: NA
CDR3aa: CASSRDYYEQYF
CDR3nt: TGTGCCAGCAGTCGGGACTACTACGAGCAGTACTTC

j_gene: TRBJ2-3
v_gene: TRBV7-9
len: 12
d_gene: NA
abundance: few
CDR3aa: CASSSRSDTQYF
CDR3nt: TGTGCCAGCAGCTCGCGCTCTGATACGCAGTATTTT

j_gene: TRBJ2-7
v_gene: TRBV29-1
len: 13
d_gene: NA
abundance: NA
CDR3aa: CSVMEGFIYEQYF
CDR3nt: TGCAGCGTAATGGAGGGATTTATCTACGAGCAGTACTTC

j_gene: TRBJ2-3
v_gene: TRBV4-1
len: 15
d_gene: TRBD2
abundance: NA
CDR3aa: CASSLVAGGPDTQYF
CDR3nt: TGCGCCAGCAGCCTCGTAGCGGGAGGGCCAGATACGCAGTATTTT

j_gene: TRBJ2-5
v_gene: TRBV23-1
len: 13
d_gene: NA
abundance: NA
CDR3aa: CASSQMAQETQYF
CDR3nt: TGCGCCAGCAGTCAAATGGCACAAGAGACCCAGTACTTC

j_gene: TRBJ2-7
v_gene: TRBV28
len: 14
d_gene: NA
abundance: NA
CDR3aa: CASSQGISQGEQYF
CDR3nt: TGTGCCAGCAGCCAGGGCATATCCCAGGGCGAGCAGTACTTC

j_gene: TRBJ1-6
v_gene: TRBV5-6
len: 14
d_gene: TRBD1
abundance: medium-sized
CDR3aa: CASSSGTGASPLHF
CDR3nt: TGTGCCAGCAGCTCCGGGACAGGGGCATCACCCCTCCACTTT

j_gene: TRBJ2-5
v_gene: TRBV2
len: 14
d_gene: TRBD1
abundance: once
CDR3aa: CASSEDRRQETQYF
CDR3nt: TGTGCCAGCAGTGAGGACAGGAGGCAAGAGACCCAGTACTTC

j_gene: TRBJ1-2
v_gene: TRBV11-2
len: 14
d_gene: NA
abundance: few
CDR3aa: CASSLLGTYYGYTF
CDR3nt: TGTGCCAGCAGCTTACTCGGCACGTACTATGGCTACACCTTC

j_gene: TRBJ2-3
v_gene: TRBV5-1
len: 11
d_gene: NA
abundance: few
CDR3aa: CASSLEDTQYF
CDR3nt: TGCGCCAGCAGCTTGGAAGATACGCAGTATTTT

j_gene: TRBJ1-4
v_gene: TRBV7-8
len: 15
d_gene: NA
abundance: NA
CDR3aa: CASSWTDATNEKLFF
CDR3nt: TGTGCCAGCAGCTGGACAGATGCAACTAATGAAAAACTGTTTTTT

j_gene: TRBJ1-1
v_gene: TRBV29-1
len: 13
d_gene: NA
abundance: NA
CDR3aa: CSGMGRVNTEAFF
CDR3nt: TGCAGCGGCATGGGACGGGTGAACACTGAAGCTTTCTTT

j_gene: TRBJ1-1
v_gene: TRBV28
len: 12
d_gene: NA
abundance: few
CDR3aa: CASRWGNTEAFF
CDR3nt: TGTGCCAGCAGATGGGGGAACACTGAAGCTTTCTTT

j_gene: TRBJ1-1
v_gene: TRBV29-1
len: 14
d_gene: NA
abundance: NA
CDR3aa: CSVTVEGGYTEAFF
CDR3nt: TGCAGCGTTACCGTGGAGGGAGGGTACACTGAAGCTTTCTTT

j_gene: TRBJ1-4
v_gene: TRBV5-4
len: 14
d_gene: NA
abundance: NA
CDR3aa: CASSFAPLDEKLFF
CDR3nt: TGTGCCAGCAGCTTTGCCCCACTTGATGAAAAACTGTTTTTT

j_gene: TRBJ2-7
v_gene: TRBV4-3
len: 14
d_gene: NA
abundance: few
CDR3aa: CASSPAETGYEQYF
CDR3nt: TGCGCCAGCAGCCCGGCCGAGACAGGTTACGAGCAGTACTTC

j_gene: TRBJ1-2
v_gene: TRBV29-1
len: 12
d_gene: NA
abundance: few
CDR3aa: CSVGLDSYGYTF
CDR3nt: TGCAGCGTTGGACTAGACAGCTATGGCTACACCTTC

j_gene: TRBJ2-5
v_gene: TRBV4-1
len: 14
d_gene: NA
abundance: NA
CDR3aa: CASSQDPRGETQYF
CDR3nt: TGCGCCAGCAGCCAAGACCCCAGGGGAGAGACCCAGTACTTC

j_gene: TRBJ2-2
v_gene: TRBV5-1
len: 18
d_gene: TRBD2
abundance: NA
CDR3aa: CASSSPAASGIDTGELFF
CDR3nt: TGCGCCAGCAGCTCCCCCGCGGCTAGCGGGATAGACACCGGGGAGCTGTTTTTT

j_gene: TRBJ2-7
v_gene: TRBV28
len: 13
d_gene: NA
abundance: many
CDR3aa: CASREQGPYEQYF
CDR3nt: TGTGCCAGCAGAGAACAGGGCCCCTACGAGCAGTACTTC

j_gene: TRBJ2-7
v_gene: TRBV2
len: 14
d_gene: NA
abundance: few
CDR3aa: CASSTGSRSYEQYF
CDR3nt: TGTGCCAGCAGTACAGGGAGCAGGTCCTACGAGCAGTACTTC

j_gene: TRBJ2-7
v_gene: TRBV28
len: 13
d_gene: NA
abundance: NA
CDR3aa: CASSSNLGYEQYF
CDR3nt: TGTGCCAGCAGTTCCAATCTGGGCTACGAGCAGTACTTC

j_gene: TRBJ1-2
v_gene: TRBV5-6
len: 13
d_gene: TRBD1
abundance: few
CDR3aa: CASTLGTGNGYTF
CDR3nt: TGTGCCAGCACCTTGGGGACAGGGAACGGCTACACCTTC

j_gene: TRBJ2-2
v_gene: TRBV27
len: 13
d_gene: NA
abundance: NA
CDR3aa: CASSSPRSGELFF
CDR3nt: TGTGCCAGCAGTTCCCCGCGGTCCGGGGAGCTGTTTTTT

j_gene: TRBJ2-7
v_gene: TRBV5-4
len: 11
d_gene: NA
abundance: NA
CDR3aa: CASTSGLEQYF
CDR3nt: TGTGCCAGCACCTCTGGGTTGGAGCAGTACTTC

j_gene: TRBJ2-3
v_gene: TRBV29-1
len: 16
d_gene: TRBD2
abundance: NA
CDR3aa: CSVEDQNGRDADTQYF
CDR3nt: TGCAGCGTTGAAGATCAAAACGGGAGGGACGCAGATACGCAGTATTTT

j_gene: TRBJ2-3
v_gene: TRBV30
len: 15
d_gene: NA
abundance: NA
CDR3aa: CAWSVMDHSTDTQYF
CDR3nt: TGTGCCTGGAGTGTTATGGACCATAGCACAGATACGCAGTATTTT

j_gene: TRBJ2-3
v_gene: TRBV21-1
len: 17
d_gene: NA
abundance: NA
CDR3aa: CASSNGIDDLRTDTQYF
CDR3nt: TGTGCCAGCAGCAACGGGATTGACGACCTACGCACAGATACGCAGTATTTT

j_gene: TRBJ2-7
v_gene: TRBV11-2
len: 12
d_gene: NA
abundance: few
CDR3aa: CASSPNSYEQYF
CDR3nt: TGTGCCAGCAGCCCGAACTCCTACGAGCAGTACTTC

j_gene: TRBJ2-1
v_gene: TRBV1
len: 18
d_gene: NA
abundance: NA
CDR3aa: CTSSRPESGATPYNEQFF
CDR3nt: TGCACCAGCAGCCGCCCGGAGAGCGGGGCTACCCCCTACAATGAGCAGTTCTTC

j_gene: TRBJ2-3
v_gene: TRBV5-4
len: 14
d_gene: TRBD2
abundance: once
CDR3aa: CATLSPGLAETQYF
CDR3nt: TGTGCCACCCTATCCCCGGGACTAGCGGAGACGCAGTATTTT

j_gene: TRBJ2-1
v_gene: TRBV13
len: 14
d_gene: TRBD1
abundance: NA
CDR3aa: CASSWGDRGNEQFF
CDR3nt: TGTGCCAGCAGCTGGGGGGACAGGGGCAATGAGCAGTTCTTC

j_gene: TRBJ2-7
v_gene: TRBV6-6
len: 16
d_gene: TRBD1
abundance: NA
CDR3aa: CASSYSWGQGAHEQYF
CDR3nt: TGTGCCAGCAGTTACTCCTGGGGACAGGGTGCCCACGAGCAGTACTTC

j_gene: TRBJ2-6
v_gene: TRBV30
len: 15
d_gene: NA
abundance: NA
CDR3aa: CAWSGQVSGANVLTF
CDR3nt: TGTGCCTGGAGTGGACAAGTCTCTGGGGCCAACGTCCTGACTTTC